The 29 T cell receptor beta chains in this list originate from one sample, sequenced in a study of T-cell reconstitution after alpha-beta-depleted transplantation in children. Unique molecular identifiers were used to barcode this TCRbeta library. Via MiXCR, TCRdb re-called the PCR reads, giving one row per CDR3 protein. Among 700,000 or so distinct CDR3 sequences listed, around 14% were seen once. The sequencing used PBMCs, collected before TCRalphabeta/CD19-depleted stem cell transplant. The receptors were gathered from a girl aged 2-9 years with congenital amegakaryocytic thrombocytopenia, due to receive a stem cell transplant.

On this clonotype itself: This may stem from a read error, because a much larger clone lies one nucleotide away. The gene calls are TRBV5-1 and TRBJ1-1; 7 positions agree with TRBD1. The CDR3 totals 16 residues. Germline loops: CDR1 SGHRS, CDR2 YFSETQ. The CDR3: CASSWKQGLFDTEALF. In DNA, the CDR3 is TGCGCCAGCAGTTGGAAACAGGGGCTCTTTGACACTGAAGCTCTCTTT.

This clonotype was seen at least ten times. V is TRBV27 and J is TRBJ2-7, with a possible D match to TRBD1 (6 bases). In germline, CDR1 is MNHEY, CDR2 SMNVEV (reference sequence). This CDR3 has 16 residues. V lost 6 bases and J lost 5, with 23 bases in between. The CDR3: CASSLFGTTSRDEQYF. CDR3 nucleotides: TGTGCCAGCAGCCTGTTTGGGACAACCTCAAGGGACGAGCAGTACTTC.

This clonotype was seen only a few times. The chain joins TRBV5-1 to TRBJ1-3, with D maybe TRBD1 (6 bases). CDR1 SGHRS and CDR2 YFSETQ come from the germline V gene. The CDR3 has 15 amino acids. Trimming removed 1 base at V and 4 bases at J, with 12 bases between. The CDR3 protein is CASSLLTGLGNTIYF. CDR3 coding DNA: TGCGCCAGCAGCTTGTTAACAGGGCTCGGAAACACCATATATTTT.

This clonotype was seen at least ten times. The chain is built from TRBV5-1 and TRBJ2-1; the D gene could be TRBD1 or TRBD2 (5 bases each). Germline-derived CDR1 and CDR2 are SGHRS and YFSETQ. The V end lost 1 base, the J end lost 9 bases, and 20 bases lay between the germline ends. This CDR3 has 16 residues. The CDR3 DNA is TGCGCCAGCAGCTTGCTCAGGGACGCCGTTTCGCGTGAGCAGTTCTTC. Protein sequence: CASSLLRDAVSREQFF.

This clonotype was seen only a few times. The J gene is TRBJ2-2, the V gene TRBV7-3; the match to TRBD1 covers 8 bases. CDR3 size: 13 residues. Looked up from germline, CDR1 is SGHTA and CDR2 is FQGTGA. V trimming: 5 bases; J trimming: 8 bases; junction bases outside the gene matches: 4. The CDR3 reads CASSQTGEGELFF. The CDR3 coding sequence is TGTGCCAGCAGCCAGACAGGGGAAGGGGAGCTGTTTTTT.

This clonotype was counted only a few times. The chain has TRBV5-1 and TRBJ2-7, with a weak D call TRBD2 (6 bases). The germline V and J ends were trimmed by 0 bases and 5 bases, with 18 bases remaining between them. The CDR3 consists of 16 residues. Germline V CDR1 and CDR2: SGHRS, YFSETQ. The CDR3 reads CASSLGWGGNSDEQYF. The CDR3, as DNA: TGCGCCAGCAGCTTGGGATGGGGAGGCAATAGCGACGAGCAGTACTTC.

The chain is built from TRBV29-1 and TRBJ2-1; D may match TRBD1 or TRBD2 (6 bases each). The V end lost 7 bases, the J end lost 9 bases, and 13 bases lay between the germline ends. CDR1 is SQVTM, CDR2 ANQGSEA, per germline. The CDR3 sequence is 11 residues long. CDR3 loop: CSGGGSGEQFF. Written as DNA, the CDR3 is TGCAGCGGAGGGGGGTCCGGTGAGCAGTTCTTC.

Notes on this clonotype: This may be a read error: a much more frequent sequence differs by one nucleotide. Likely a read error: the CDR3 ends without its conserved phenylalanine or tryptophan. The rearrangement links TRBV5-1 to TRBJ2-7; the D gene is possibly TRBD2 (5 bases). Trimming took 1 base from V and 1 from J, leaving 9 bases between them. This CDR3 has 14 residues. The V gene's germline CDR1 is SGHRS and CDR2 YFSETQ. CDR3: CASSLRLHSYEQYL. As DNA, the CDR3 is TGCGCCAGCAGCTTGAGACTACATTCCTACGAGCAGTACTTA.

This clonotype has at least ten counts. V is TRBV20-1 and J is TRBJ2-1; 10 bases fit TRBD1. Germline CDR1 DFQATT, CDR2 SNEGSKA (reference sequence). V lost 6 bases, J lost 5 bases, and 1 base stayed unmatched. This CDR3 is built from 12 residues. The CDR3 nucleotides read TGCAGTGCAGGACAGGGGGACAATGAGCAGTTCTTC. Protein sequence: CSAGQGDNEQFF.

DNA of the CDR3: TGTGCCAGCAGTAAATCTAGCGTCGGCGACGGGGAGCTGTTTTTT. It specifies CASSKSSVGDGELFF. J is TRBJ2-2 and V is TRBV12-3 or TRBV12-4, with D perhaps matching TRBD2 (6 bases). Deletions cut 5 bases from V and 7 bases from J, with 17 bases between. The CDR3 covers 15 residues.

This clonotype occurred many times. The chain has TRBV5-1 and TRBJ2-7, with a possible D match to TRBD2 (5 bases). The CDR3 loop spans 15 amino acids. Trimming took off 5 bases at V and 3 bases at J, with 18 bases between the two ends. The V gene's germline CDR1 is SGHRS and CDR2 YFSETQ. The DNA for the CDR3 is TGCGCCAGCAGGCCCATCTGGGAGCTCAACTACGAGCAGTACTTC. Its protein product is CASRPIWELNYEQYF.

This clonotype was seen a few times. The V and J genes are TRBV2 and TRBJ2-5; 7 nucleotides match TRBD2. Trimming removed 4 bases from V and 2 bases from J; junction bases left unmatched: 13. The CDR3 contains 17 residues. From germline, CDR1 is SNHLY and CDR2 FYNNEI. The CDR3 coding sequence is TGTGCCAGCAGTGTAGCTAGCGGCTGGGCCCTTCAAGAGACCCAGTACTTC. Residues: CASSVASGWALQETQYF.

On this clonotype: This may come from a read error, since a much larger clone is one base off. The chain uses TRBV5-1 and TRBJ2-1; tentative D call: TRBD2 (5 bases). The CDR3 length is 15 residues. The V end lost 3 bases, the J end lost 11 bases, and 21 bases lay between the germline ends. Germline assignment: CDR1 SGHRS and CDR2 YFSETQ. The DNA for the CDR3 is TGCGCCAGCAGCTCCGAAAGGACTTCGGTGAATAAGCAGTTCTTC. Amino acids: CASSSERTSVNKQFF.

The chain employs TRBV19 and TRBJ2-1; TRBD2 matches at 12 bases. Per germline, CDR1 LNHDA and CDR2 SQIVND (reference sequence). Trimming cost V 5 bases and J 3 bases; bases outside gene matches: 5. CDR3 length: 16 amino acids. Here the CDR3 reads CASSPRLAGDYNEQFF. The CDR3 region has the DNA TGTGCCAGTAGTCCCAGACTAGCGGGGGACTACAATGAGCAGTTCTTC.

The chain links TRBV7-2 to TRBJ1-4; possibly TRBD1 for D (5 bases). Between the trimmed V and J ends, which lost 5 bases and 7 bases, there was a span of 20 bases. The CDR3 has 16 residues. Germline V gives CDR1 SGHTA, CDR2 FQGNSA. This chain's CDR3 is CASSPAPGSGFEKLFF. The DNA for the CDR3 is TGTGCCAGCAGCCCAGCGCCAGGGAGCGGGTTTGAAAAACTGTTTTTT.

This clonotype was counted only a few times. The chain joins TRBV4-1 to TRBJ2-5; D is uncertain. Germline CDR1 is MGHRA and CDR2 is YSYEKL. The CDR3 is made up of 11 amino acids. Trimming took 0 bases from V and 7 from J, leaving 3 bases between them. Written as DNA, the CDR3 is TGCGCCAGCAGCCAAGAGAGGACCCAGTACTTC. It codes for CASSQERTQYF.

The chain recombines TRBV20-1 with TRBJ2-5; no clear D gene. V was cut by 4 bases and J by 7 bases, with 16 bases left in between. Germline V lookup: CDR1 DFQATT, CDR2 SNEGSKA (reference sequence). This CDR3 comprises 13 residues. CDR3 bases: TGCAGTGCTACAGACGTGTTTCTAGGGACCCAGTACTTC. It codes for CSATDVFLGTQYF.

The chain employs TRBV7-6 and TRBJ2-3, with TRBD1 matching over 9 bases. Germline V gene sequence: CDR1 SGHVS, CDR2 FNYEAQ. V lost 5 bases, J lost 2 bases, and 2 bases stayed unmatched. This CDR3 spans 14 amino acids. The CDR3 DNA follows: TGTGCCAGCAGCCCACAGGGGGCCACAGATACGCAGTATTTT. Translating gives CASSPQGATDTQYF.

The chain employs TRBV6-5 and TRBJ2-1; D perhaps matches TRBD2 (5 bases). The CDR3 has 15 residues. Germline values: CDR1 MNHEY, CDR2 SVGAGI. The ends were cut back, 4 bases at V and 11 bases at J, with 21 bases in the middle. This CDR3 reads CASSFSVLEGEKQFF. CDR3 coding DNA: TGTGCCAGCAGTTTTTCAGTCTTAGAGGGTGAGAAGCAGTTCTTC.

As for this clonotype: A much larger clone differs by one base, so this may be a read error. The chain links TRBV4-1 to TRBJ1-2, with D perhaps TRBD1 (6 bases). The CDR3 is 16 amino acids. Germline values: CDR1 MGHRA, CDR2 YSYEKL. With 4 bases removed from V and 3 bases from J, the gap between germline ends came to 18 bases. The CDR3 here is CASSRLDRSSYYGYTF. The CDR3 nucleotides read TGCGCCAGCAGCCGACTTGACAGGAGCTCTTACTATGGCTACACCTTC.

This clonotype showed up many times. This sequence joins TRBV5-1 and TRBJ2-5; 8 bases line up with TRBD1. V was pared by 2 bases and J by 5 bases, with 8 bases of the junction left unmatched. Looked up from germline, CDR1 is SGHRS and CDR2 is YFSETQ. The CDR3 is 15 residues long. This CDR3 reads CASSFQGARDETQYF. The CDR3 DNA is TGCGCCAGCAGCTTCCAGGGGGCGCGTGATGAGACCCAGTACTTC.

The J gene is TRBJ2-7, the V gene TRBV9; 8 positions agree with TRBD2. Trimming cost V 3 bases and J 1 base; bases outside gene matches: 9. CDR1 and CDR2 (germline): SGDLS, YYNGEE. The CDR3 is made up of 16 amino acids. The CDR3 here is CASSDKVLAGSYEQYF. The DNA of the CDR3 is TGTGCCAGCAGCGACAAGGTCCTAGCGGGTTCCTACGAGCAGTACTTC.

This clonotype has at least ten counts. The chain carries TRBV3-1 and TRBJ1-3; D uncertain. V was cut by 3 bases and J by 4 bases, with 10 bases left in between. Germline V gene sequence: CDR1 LGHDT, CDR2 YNNKEL (reference sequence). This CDR3 spans 14 amino acids. CDR3 amino acids: CASSQAFSGNTIYF. The DNA for the CDR3 is TGTGCCAGCAGCCAGGCGTTCTCAGGAAACACCATATATTTT. The variable domain in full, completed from reference TRBV3-1 and TRBJ1-3, reads DTAVSQTPKYLVTQMGNDKSIKCEQNLGHDTMYWYKQDSKKFLKIMFSYNNKELIINETVPNRFSPKSPDKAHLNLHINSLELGDSAVYFCASSQAFSGNTIYFGEGSWLTVV.

This clonotype was observed a handful of times. The J gene is TRBJ2-3, the V gene TRBV7-3, with 9 bases that match TRBD2. There are 16 residues in the CDR3. The V segment lost 0 bases and the J segment 3 bases; nucleotides outside the gene matches: 4. Germline V gene lookup returns CDR1 SGHTA and CDR2 FQGTGA. CDR3 loop: CASSLTPSGTTDTQYF. The DNA for the CDR3 is TGTGCCAGCAGCTTAACCCCTAGCGGGACTACAGATACGCAGTATTTT.

The table lists this clonotype with many counts. In nucleotides, the CDR3 is TGTGCCACCAGCAAACCGGGACAGGGGGTTAATTCACCCCTCCACTTT. The encoded protein is CATSKPGQGVNSPLHF. The V gene is TRBV15, the J gene TRBJ1-6; 11 nucleotides match TRBD1. CDR3 length: 16 residues. The germline V gene encodes CDR1 LNHNV and CDR2 YYDKDF (reference sequence). Trimming at V came to 4 bases and at J to 6 bases, leaving 5 bases not matched to a gene.

This clonotype was detected many times. The V and J genes are TRBV5-1 and TRBJ2-3; a weak D match, TRBD1 (5 bases). The CDR3 is 16 amino acids. Germline V gene data show CDR1 as SGHRS and CDR2 as YFSETQ. Trimming removed 2 bases at V and 0 bases at J, with 13 bases between. As DNA, the CDR3 is TGCGCCAGCAGCTTTGGTGGGGCAACTAGCACAGATACGCAGTATTTT. As protein: CASSFGGATSTDTQYF.

This clonotype appeared many times. The chain uses TRBV12-3 or TRBV12-4 and TRBJ1-1; TRBD1 might be the D (6 bases). This CDR3 region has 14 residues. Trimming stripped 7 bases from V and 1 base from J, with 13 bases between. CDR3 residues: CASTHQGRNTEAFF. CDR3 sequence (DNA): TGTGCCAGCACCCACCAGGGGAGGAACACTGAAGCTTTCTTT.

The rearrangement joins TRBV7-9 to TRBJ2-1; the D gene could be TRBD1 or TRBD2 (7 bases each). The CDR3 runs to 14 residues. Germline loops: CDR1 SEHNR, CDR2 FQNEAQ (reference sequence). V gave up 11 bases and J gave up 5 bases, with 19 bases separating them. The CDR3 bases are TGTGCCGCCTCGACAGGGAGGGAAAACAATGAGCAGTTCTTC. Its translation: CAASTGRENNEQFF. Together with reference TRBV7-9 and TRBJ2-1, the CDR3 gives the full variable domain: DTGVSQNPRHKITKRGQNVTFRCDPISEHNRLYWYRQTLGQGPEFLTYFQNEAQLEKSRLLSDRFSAERPKGSFSTLEIQRTEQGDSAMYLCAASTGRENNEQFFGPGTRLTVL.

This clonotype was observed at least ten times. V is TRBV7-2 and J is TRBJ2-3; 10 nucleotides align to TRBD2. Germline CDR1 SGHTA, CDR2 FQGNSA. The CDR3 length is 17 residues. Unmatched junction bases numbered 13, after V lost 5 bases and J lost 5 bases. The CDR3 sequence is CASSPKTSGRRGDTQYF. In nucleotides, the CDR3 is TGTGCCAGCAGCCCGAAGACTAGCGGGCGACGGGGAGATACGCAGTATTTT. Looking up the rest from reference TRBV7-2 and TRBJ2-3 gives the full variable domain: GAGVSQSPSNKVTEKGKDVELRCDPISGHTALYWYRQSLGQGLEFLIYFQGNSAPDKSGLPSDRFSAERTGGSVSTLTIQRTQQEDSAVYLCASSPKTSGRRGDTQYFGPGTRLTVL.